The sequence of this T cell receptor (beta chain) was determined in a study of post-analysis software for immune sequencing data. Carried by the TCR beta cDNA libraries were unique molecular identifiers. From the PCR reads, TCRdb called clonotypes with MiXCR, one entry per CDR3 protein. The top ten hold around 0.56% of the sample, which has hundreds of thousands of distinct CDR3 sequences, 30% seen once. Remarks on this clonotype: Its antigen is as yet unknown.

The CDR3 spans 15 residues. The germline V gene has CDR1 SGHRS and CDR2 YFSETQ. Trimming removed 0 bases from V and 3 bases from J; junction bases left unmatched: 2. General study points: Elevated frequency relative to controls characterized several TRBV segments in patients, TRBV5-6, TRBV5-1 and TRBV20-1 among them.

Sequenced input: blood. This rearrangement joins TRBV5-1 to TRBJ2-1; 8 bases match TRBD1. The TCR comes from a girl between 10 and 17 years old with multiple sclerosis. The CDR3 loop is CASSLGTGNYNEQFF. CDR3 bases: TGCGCCAGCAGCTTGGGGACAGGGAACTACAATGAGCAGTTCTTC.